The 27 T cell receptor beta chains listed next were all sequenced from one sample in a study of T cell responses to AZD1222 COVID-19 vaccine. Measured with immunoSEQ multiplex PCR; TCRdb has only the in-frame clones, and not every one. The data show under 200,000 clones, 92% seen once. The sequencing here drew on peripheral blood, taken 28 days after the second AZD1222 dose. The receptors were gathered from an adult who received the AZD1222 COVID-19 vaccine.

The genes are TRBV13 and TRBJ1-2; the D is unclear. Trimming took off 2 bases at V and 7 bases at J, with 14 bases between the two ends. This CDR3 has 14 amino acids. Germline CDR1 PRHDT, CDR2 FYEKMQ (reference sequence). The CDR3 coding sequence is TGTGCCAGCAGCTTAAAGGCAGCCTTTGGTGGCTACACCTTC. Its protein product is CASSLKAAFGGYTF.

This rearrangement joins TRBV5-6 to TRBJ1-4; D ambiguous. This CDR3 has 16 amino acids. V gave up 2 bases and J gave up 4 bases, with 15 bases separating them. Germline CDR1 is SGHDT and CDR2 is YYEEEE. The CDR3 DNA is TGTGCCAGCAGCTTCTGGGGAGGAATGGGTAATGAAAAACTGTTTTTT. Its protein is CASSFWGGMGNEKLFF.

J is TRBJ1-5 and V is TRBV18; a weak D match, TRBD1 (5 bases). Germline V gives CDR1 KGHSH, CDR2 LQKENI. Trimming cost V 2 bases and J 4 bases, with 9 bases left between them. CDR3 length: 14 amino acids. The CDR3 DNA reads TGTGCCAGCTCACCATGGGGGGATAATCAGCCCCAGCATTTT. Protein: CASSPWGDNQPQHF.

The chain recombines TRBV3-1 (or the pseudogene TRBV3-2) with TRBJ2-7, with 14 nucleotides matching TRBD2. The CDR3 has 19 amino acids. Germline V gene lookup returns CDR1 LGHDT and CDR2 YNNKEL (reference sequence). With V trimmed by 3 bases and J by 3 bases, 13 bases remained unmatched. CDR3: CASSHPGTSGSGVLYEQYF. Written as DNA, the CDR3 is TGTGCCAGCAGCCACCCCGGGACTAGCGGGAGCGGTGTGCTCTACGAGCAGTACTTC.

The gene calls are TRBV3-1 (or the pseudogene TRBV3-2) and TRBJ1-2; D not resolved. With 1 base removed from V and 8 bases from J, the gap between germline ends came to 11 bases. The CDR3 sequence is 13 residues long. The germline gives CDR1 LGHDT, CDR2 YNNKEL (reference sequence). The CDR3, as DNA: TGTGCCAGCAGCCAAGGGAGGGAAAGAGGCTACACCTTC. Its translation: CASSQGRERGYTF.

The V call is TRBV29-1, the J call TRBJ2-3; D not certain. Germline V gene lookup returns CDR1 SQVTM and CDR2 ANQGSEA. The CDR3 has 11 amino acids. V was shortened by 3 bases and J by 3 bases, with 4 bases between the two germline ends. The CDR3 sequence is CSVEETDTQYF. CDR3 bases: TGCAGCGTTGAGGAGACAGATACGCAGTATTTT.

This chain uses TRBV11-2 with TRBJ1-1; unclear D gene. Trimming pared 1 base from V and 6 bases from J, leaving 9 bases between. The CDR3 length is 13 residues. CDR1 is SGHAT and CDR2 is FQNNGV in the germline V gene. The chain's CDR3 is CASSLGSSAEAFF. The CDR3 nucleotides are TGTGCCAGCAGCTTAGGGAGTAGCGCTGAAGCTTTCTTT.

The chain has TRBV27 and TRBJ1-4; D call uncertain. V lost 5 bases and J lost 5, with 15 bases in between. The CDR3 runs 15 residues. Germline V gene lookup returns CDR1 MNHEY and CDR2 SMNVEV (reference sequence). The CDR3 is CASSTRTAPNEKLFF. CDR3 DNA sequence: TGTGCCAGCAGTACCCGGACGGCCCCCAATGAAAAACTGTTTTTT. The full variable domain, its missing parts supplied by reference TRBV27 and TRBJ1-4, is EAQVTQNPRYLITVTGKKLTVTCSQNMNHEYMSWYRQDPGLGLRQIYYSMNVEVTDKGDVPEGYKVSRKEKRNFPLILESPSPNQTSLYFCASSTRTAPNEKLFFGSGTQLSVL.

J is TRBJ1-1 and V is TRBV2, with 8 positions matching TRBD1. The CDR3 runs to 14 residues. With 8 bases clipped from V and 3 bases from J, the junction kept 8 bases outside the gene matches. Per the germline V gene, CDR1 is SNHLY and CDR2 is FYNNEI. Here the CDR3 DNA reads TGTGCCAGCTACACTACAGGGGGAGACACTGAAGCTTTCTTT. Its translation: CASYTTGGDTEAFF.

The chain joins TRBV10-3 to TRBJ2-6, with 10 bases identical to TRBD2. With 0 bases clipped from V and 0 bases from J, the junction kept 2 bases outside the gene matches. This CDR3 contains 18 residues. Germline CDR1 ENHRY, CDR2 SYGVKD. CDR3 sequence reads: CAISESSGRASGANVLTF. CDR3 bases: TGTGCCATCAGTGAGTCCAGCGGGAGGGCCTCTGGGGCCAACGTCCTGACTTTC.

The chain combines TRBV30 with TRBJ1-3; 8 bases match TRBD1. Trimming at V came to 1 base and at J to 4 bases, leaving 6 bases not matched to a gene. The CDR3 runs to 15 residues. CDR1 GTSNPN and CDR2 SVGIG come from the germline V gene (reference sequence). The CDR3 loop reads CAWSEGQGWGNTIYF. The CDR3 coding sequence is TGTGCCTGGAGTGAAGGACAGGGATGGGGAAACACCATATATTTT.

V gene TRBV13 combines with J gene TRBJ1-1; D gene uncertain. The CDR3 length is 12 residues. V lost 0 bases to trimming and J lost 1 base, with 0 bases between them. Germline CDR1 and CDR2: PRHDT and FYEKMQ (reference sequence). The CDR3 coding sequence is TGTGCCAGCAGCTTAGGGAACACTGAAGCTTTCTTT. Protein sequence: CASSLGNTEAFF.

CDR3 residues: CASSPTGGAGQPQHF. The CDR3 coding sequence is TGCGCCAGCAGCCCGACAGGGGGCGCCGGTCAGCCCCAGCATTTT. This chain uses TRBV4-1 with TRBJ1-5; TRBD1 aligns across 10 bases. Germline assignment: CDR1 MGHRA and CDR2 YSYEKL. The CDR3 length is 15 residues. With 4 bases clipped from V and 6 bases from J, the junction kept 6 bases outside the gene matches.

This clone was detected once. The chain uses TRBV5-3 and TRBJ1-2; D is undetermined. TRBV5-3 is placed among ORFs of uncertain function. The CDR3 sequence is 11 residues long. V shed 3 bases and J shed 2 bases, with 2 bases lying between them. CDR3 bases: TGTGCCAGAAGCTACAACTATGGCTACACCTTC. Its translation is CARSYNYGYTF.

The rearrangement joins TRBV4-1 to TRBJ1-4; 7 bases agree with TRBD1. With 5 bases clipped from V and 3 bases from J, the junction kept 6 bases outside the gene matches. From germline, CDR1 is MGHRA and CDR2 YSYEKL. The CDR3 totals 15 residues. The CDR3 sequence: CASSLQGRANEKLFF. The CDR3, as DNA: TGCGCCAGCAGCTTACAGGGGCGGGCTAATGAAAAACTGTTTTTT.

This chain uses TRBV28 with TRBJ2-1; perhaps TRBD1 as D (6 bases). V gave up 4 bases and J gave up 10 bases, with 14 bases separating them. Germline-derived CDR1 and CDR2 are MDHEN and SYDVKM. The CDR3 is 13 residues long. The CDR3: CASSSLRGTEQFF. The CDR3 DNA is TGTGCCAGCAGTTCACTCAGGGGCACCGAGCAGTTCTTC.

This clone has only one observation. The CDR3 DNA follows: TGTGCCAGCAGTGATCGGACCGGGACTGAAGCTTTCTTT. Its translation: CASSDRTGTEAFF. The genes are TRBV2 and TRBJ1-1; the D is unclear. V lost 3 bases to trimming and J lost 5 bases, with 10 bases between them. Germline CDR1 reads SNHLY; CDR2 reads FYNNEI. The CDR3 loop spans 13 amino acids.

The chain is built from TRBV28 and TRBJ1-2; D not certain. This CDR3 contains 13 residues. Germline V gene data show CDR1 as MDHEN and CDR2 as SYDVKM. Trimming shortened V by 7 bases and J by 8 bases, and 17 bases separated the two germline ends. The chain's CDR3 is CASTSLGLEGYTF. The CDR3 DNA follows: TGTGCCAGCACTTCCCTAGGGTTGGAGGGCTACACCTTC.

In this sample, this clone turned up once. The chain carries TRBV19 and TRBJ2-4; D is possibly TRBD1 (6 bases). Trimming removed 7 bases from V and 7 bases from J, with 17 bases in between. The CDR3 consists of 14 residues. Germline V gene lookup returns CDR1 LNHDA and CDR2 SQIVND (reference sequence). CDR3 in amino acids: CASTSWTDGNIQYF. CDR3 coding DNA: TGTGCCAGTACCTCTTGGACAGACGGGAACATTCAGTACTTC.

CDR3 in amino acids: CASSTSGESDTQYF. CDR3 in DNA: TGTGCCAGCAGTACTAGCGGGGAGTCAGATACGCAGTATTTT. The rearrangement uses TRBV6-4 and TRBJ2-3, with TRBD2 matching 10 bases. CDR1 is MRHNA, CDR2 SNTAGT, per germline. V trimming: 5 bases; J trimming: 4 bases; junction bases outside the gene matches: 3. This CDR3 spans 14 amino acids.

This clone was counted a few times. V usage is TRBV2 and J usage is TRBJ1-2; no clear D gene. The ends were cut back, 5 bases at V and 8 bases at J, with 12 bases in the middle. Germline CDR1 is SNHLY and CDR2 is FYNNEI. This CDR3 is 12 amino acids long. The CDR3 sequence: CASSQEMWGYTF. The CDR3 bases are TGTGCCAGCAGTCAGGAGATGTGGGGCTACACCTTC.

This clone was picked up a small number of times. The V call is TRBV7-9, the J call TRBJ2-7; tentative D call: TRBD1 (6 bases). Germline V CDR1 and CDR2: SEHNR, FQNEAQ (reference sequence). CDR3 size: 12 residues. Trimming stripped 1 base from V and 6 bases from J, with 7 bases between. CDR3 bases: TGTGCCAGCAGCTTAGAACAGGGCGAGCAGTACTTC. Translating it yields CASSLEQGEQYF.

V is TRBV7-2 and J is TRBJ2-5; D is ambiguous. The germline gives CDR1 SGHTA, CDR2 FQGNSA. The CDR3 runs 15 residues. V gave up 0 bases and J gave up 3 bases, with 11 bases separating them. CDR3 sequence reads: CASSLAVGREETQYF. For the CDR3, the DNA is TGTGCCAGCAGCTTAGCGGTCGGCAGAGAAGAGACCCAGTACTTC.

This clone was counted a few times. The chain couples TRBV6-5 to TRBJ1-5, with 7 nucleotides matching TRBD1. The V and J ends lost 6 bases and 5 bases, in that order; junction bases with no gene match: 7. Germline-derived CDR1 and CDR2 are MNHEY and SVGAGI. This CDR3 region has 14 residues. Here the CDR3 DNA reads TGTGCCAGCAGCCCGACAGGGACCCATCAGCCCCAGCATTTT. Residues: CASSPTGTHQPQHF.

This chain joins TRBV5-4 and TRBJ2-7; 8 positions agree with TRBD2. CDR1 is SGHNT, CDR2 YYREEE, per germline (reference sequence). The CDR3 has 15 amino acids. With V trimmed by 2 bases and J by 0 bases, 4 bases remained unmatched. DNA for the CDR3: TGTGCCAGCAGCTTTGCGGGGGGAAGCTCCTACGAGCAGTACTTC. It specifies CASSFAGGSSYEQYF. Combining the CDR3 with reference TRBV5-4 and TRBJ2-7 gives the whole variable domain ETGVTQSPTHLIKTRGQQVTLRCSSQSGHNTVSWYQQALGQGPQFIFQYYREEENGRGNFPPRFSGLQFPNYSSELNVNALELDDSALYLCASSFAGGSSYEQYFGPGTRLTVT.

V usage is TRBV7-3 and J usage is TRBJ2-7; 8 bases are a match to TRBD1. Germline V gene lookup returns CDR1 SGHTA and CDR2 FQGTGA. This CDR3 region has 15 residues. Unmatched junction bases numbered 5, after V lost 1 base and J lost 3 bases. This chain's CDR3 is CASSLRTGSDYEQYF. CDR3 bases: TGTGCCAGCAGCTTAAGGACAGGGAGTGACTACGAGCAGTACTTC. Full variable domain (outside the CDR3, taken from reference TRBV7-3 and TRBJ2-7): GAGVSQTPSNKVTEKGKYVELRCDPISGHTALYWYRQSLGQGPEFLIYFQGTGAADDSGLPNDRFFAVRPEGSVSTLKIQRTERGDSAVYLCASSLRTGSDYEQYFGPGTRLTVT.

V gene TRBV11-2 combines with J gene TRBJ1-6; TRBD1 might be the D (6 bases). Trimming shortened V by 7 bases and J by 4 bases, and 11 bases separated the two germline ends. This CDR3 contains 14 residues. Germline V gene sequence: CDR1 SGHAT, CDR2 FQNNGV. Written as DNA, the CDR3 is TGTGCCAGCACCCTACAGGGATATAATTCACCCCTCCACTTT. Translating gives CASTLQGYNSPLHF.